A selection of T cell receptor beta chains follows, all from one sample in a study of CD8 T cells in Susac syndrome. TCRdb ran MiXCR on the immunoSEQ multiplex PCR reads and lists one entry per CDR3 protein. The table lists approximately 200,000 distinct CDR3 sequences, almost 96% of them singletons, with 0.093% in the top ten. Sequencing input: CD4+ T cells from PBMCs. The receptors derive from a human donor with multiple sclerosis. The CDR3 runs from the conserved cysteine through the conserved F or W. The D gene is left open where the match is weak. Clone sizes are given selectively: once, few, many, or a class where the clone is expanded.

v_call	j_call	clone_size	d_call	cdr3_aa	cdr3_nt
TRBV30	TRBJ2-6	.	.	CAWSRIGALLASGANVLTF	TGTGCCTGGAGTAGAATAGGGGCCCTCCTTGCCTCTGGGGCCAACGTCCTGACTTTC
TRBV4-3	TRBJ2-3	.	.	CASSQTTTTDTQYF	TGCGCCAGCAGCCAAACCACTACCACAGATACGCAGTATTTT
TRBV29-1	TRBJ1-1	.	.	CSVVQMGRDWTETEAFF	TGCAGCGTTGTACAAATGGGGAGAGATTGGACAGAGACTGAAGCTTTCTTT
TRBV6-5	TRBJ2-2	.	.	CASSYMGGRTGTGELFF	TGTGCCAGCAGTTACATGGGGGGCAGGACGGGTACCGGGGAGCTGTTTTTT
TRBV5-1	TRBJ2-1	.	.	CASSSKTGDNEQFF	TGCGCCAGCAGCTCGAAGACAGGAGACAATGAGCAGTTCTTC
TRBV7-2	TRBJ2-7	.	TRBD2	CASSPAGARGEQYF	TGTGCCAGCAGCCCAGCGGGGGCCCGAGGGGAGCAGTACTTC
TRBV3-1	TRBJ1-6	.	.	CASSQDRSWNSPLHF	TGTGCCAGCAGCCAAGACAGAAGTTGGAATTCACCCCTCCACTTT
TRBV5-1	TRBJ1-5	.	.	CASSLGQNQPQHF	TGCGCCAGCAGCTTGGGGCAGAATCAGCCCCAGCATTTT
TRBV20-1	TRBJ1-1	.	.	CSARADGNTEAFF	TGCAGTGCTAGAGCGGACGGAAACACTGAAGCTTTCTTT
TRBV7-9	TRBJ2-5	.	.	CASSAQGNQETQYF	TGTGCCAGCAGTGCCCAGGGGAACCAAGAGACCCAGTACTTC
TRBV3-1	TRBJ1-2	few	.	CASSQVVNYGYTF	TGTGCCAGCAGCCAAGTGGTAAACTATGGCTACACCTTC
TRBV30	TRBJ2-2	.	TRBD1	CAWSLTGGSGELFF	TGTGCCTGGAGTCTGACAGGGGGATCCGGGGAGCTGTTTTTT
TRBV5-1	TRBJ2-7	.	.	CASSSRGSGEQYF	TGCGCCAGCAGCTCCAGGGGCTCTGGGGAGCAGTACTTC
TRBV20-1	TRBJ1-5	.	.	CSASFIGPNQPQHF	TGCAGTGCTAGTTTTATCGGACCTAATCAGCCCCAGCATTTT
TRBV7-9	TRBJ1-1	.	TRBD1	CASSFQGANTEAFF	TGTGCCAGCAGCTTTCAGGGGGCTAATACTGAAGCTTTCTTT
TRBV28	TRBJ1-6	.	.	CASSSTSDSPLHF	TGTGCCAGCAGTTCAACATCAGATTCACCCCTCCACTTT
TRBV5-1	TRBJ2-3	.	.	CASSLDGEDTQYF	TGCGCCAGCAGCTTGGATGGGGAAGATACGCAGTATTTT
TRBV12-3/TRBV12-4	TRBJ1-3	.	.	CASRSAGNTIYF	TGTGCCAGCAGATCAGCTGGAAACACCATATATTTT
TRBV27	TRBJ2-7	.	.	CASSPSTGGASYEQYF	TGTGCCAGCAGTCCGTCAACGGGTGGGGCCTCCTACGAGCAGTACTTC
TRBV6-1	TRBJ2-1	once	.	CASTPRARWTYNEQFF	TGTGCCAGCACCCCAAGAGCCAGGTGGACCTACAATGAGCAGTTCTTC
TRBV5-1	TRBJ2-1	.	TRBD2	CASSLVPAGPSSYSYNEQFF	TGCGCCAGCAGCTTGGTTCCAGCGGGGCCATCCTCCTACTCCTACAATGAGCAGTTCTTC
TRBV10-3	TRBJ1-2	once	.	CAISEGGGYTF	TGTGCCATCAGTGAGGGAGGGGGCTACACCTTC
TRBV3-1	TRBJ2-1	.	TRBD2	CASSQAWAGGQNEQFF	TGTGCCAGCAGCCAAGCGTGGGCGGGGGGGCAGAATGAGCAGTTCTTC
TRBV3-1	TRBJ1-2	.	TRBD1	CASSQLSGTGKVNYGYTF	TGTGCCAGCAGCCAGCTTTCCGGGACAGGGAAAGTCAACTATGGCTACACCTTC
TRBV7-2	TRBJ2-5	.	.	CASSSDRRQETQYF	TGTGCCAGCAGCTCCGACAGGCGGCAAGAGACCCAGTACTTC
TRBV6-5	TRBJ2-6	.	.	CASIMRGDSVSGANVLTF	TGTGCCAGCATTATGAGGGGGGACAGCGTCTCTGGGGCCAACGTCCTGACTTTC
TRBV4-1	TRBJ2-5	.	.	CASSRDREGTQYF	TGCGCCAGCAGTCGAGACAGGGAGGGGACCCAGTACTTC
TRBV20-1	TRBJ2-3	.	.	CSARDPSVDTQYF	TGCAGTGCTAGAGACCCCAGCGTGGATACGCAGTATTTT
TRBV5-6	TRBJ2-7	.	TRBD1	CASSSGTGRNEQYF	TGTGCCAGCAGCTCGGGGACAGGGCGCAACGAGCAGTACTTC
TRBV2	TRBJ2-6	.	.	CASRGTLSSGANVLTF	TGTGCCAGCAGAGGGACGCTTAGCTCTGGGGCCAACGTCCTGACTTTC
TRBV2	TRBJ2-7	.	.	CASSGGVTYEQYF	TGTGCCAGCAGTGGAGGGGTGACCTACGAGCAGTACTTC
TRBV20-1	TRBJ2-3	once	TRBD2	CSASSSSGFQDTQYF	TGCAGTGCTAGCTCTTCTAGCGGGTTCCAAGATACGCAGTATTTT
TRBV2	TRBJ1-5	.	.	CATKTGNQPQHF	TGTGCCACCAAAACAGGGAATCAGCCCCAGCATTTT
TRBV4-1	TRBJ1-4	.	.	CASSRDRVTNEKLFF	TGCGCCAGCAGCCGAGACAGAGTAACTAATGAAAAACTGTTTTTT
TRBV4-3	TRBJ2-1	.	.	CASSLTEGYNEQFF	TGCGCCAGCAGCTTGACCGAAGGATACAATGAGCAGTTCTTC
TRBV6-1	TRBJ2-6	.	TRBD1	CASSPGQGARGANVLTF	TGTGCCAGCAGCCCGGGACAGGGGGCGCGTGGGGCCAACGTCCTGACTTTC
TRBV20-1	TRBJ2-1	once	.	CSARGQLAHEQFF	TGCAGTGCTAGAGGCCAACTAGCCCATGAGCAGTTCTTC
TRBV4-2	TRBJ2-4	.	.	CASSQDPAAKNIQYF	TGTGCCAGCAGCCAAGATCCGGCAGCCAAAAACATTCAGTACTTC
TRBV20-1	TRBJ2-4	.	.	CSASAPQGQYF	TGCAGTGCCTCGGCCCCACAGGGTCAGTACTTC
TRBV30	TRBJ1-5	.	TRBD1	CAWSPGTDQPQHF	TGTGCCTGGAGCCCCGGGACAGATCAGCCCCAGCATTTT
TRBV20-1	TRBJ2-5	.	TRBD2	CSASLLAGLETQYF	TGCAGTGCTAGTTTGCTAGCGGGGCTGGAGACCCAGTACTTC
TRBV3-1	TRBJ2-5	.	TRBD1	CASSQVSGTAANQYF	TGTGCCAGCAGCCAAGTCTCCGGGACAGCCGCGAACCAGTACTTC
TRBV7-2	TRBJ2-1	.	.	CASSLVGGPYNEQFF	TGTGCCAGCAGCTTAGTCGGGGGTCCCTACAATGAGCAGTTCTTC
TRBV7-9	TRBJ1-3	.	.	CASSLRAGGNTIYF	TGTGCCAGCAGCTTAAGGGCGGGTGGAAACACCATATATTTT
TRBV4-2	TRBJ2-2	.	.	CASSQDDAGELFF	TGTGCCAGCAGCCAAGATGACGCCGGGGAGCTGTTTTTT
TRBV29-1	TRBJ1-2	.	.	CSVVGTGSYGYTF	TGCAGCGTTGTTGGCACAGGGAGTTATGGCTACACCTTC
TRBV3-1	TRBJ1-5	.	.	CASSRGINQPQHF	TGTGCCAGCAGCCGGGGGATCAATCAGCCCCAGCATTTT
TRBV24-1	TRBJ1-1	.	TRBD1	CATSDSGGGGTEAFF	TGTGCCACCAGTGATTCAGGGGGCGGTGGCACTGAAGCTTTCTTT